Following are 31 T cell receptor beta chains from one sample sequenced in a study of blood T cell repertoires in COVID-19. Sequencing was performed with immunoSEQ multiplex PCR; in TCRdb, only in-frame clones are kept and a portion is missing. This repertoire shows nearly 55,000 clones, 70% to 90% found once; its top ten account for 10% to 15%. The sample was peripheral blood. The receptors originated from a man aged 65 to 85 with active COVID-19.

This clone was seen only once. The gene calls are TRBV7-2 and TRBJ2-5; TRBD1 aligns across 8 bases. After removal of 2 bases from V and 4 bases from J, the junction contained 3 bases not matched to a gene. Germline V CDR1 and CDR2: SGHTA, FQGNSA. This CDR3 comprises 14 residues. CDR3 sequence reads: CASSLFQGAETQYF. Here the CDR3 DNA reads TGTGCCAGCAGCTTATTCCAGGGGGCAGAGACCCAGTACTTC. Together with reference TRBV7-2 and TRBJ2-5, the CDR3 gives the full variable domain: GAGVSQSPSNKVTEKGKDVELRCDPISGHTALYWYRQSLGQGLEFLIYFQGNSAPDKSGLPSDRFSAERTGGSVSTLTIQRTQQEDSAVYLCASSLFQGAETQYFGPGTRLLVL.

The rearrangement links TRBV7-9 to TRBJ1-2; 8 bases map to TRBD1. This CDR3 spans 15 amino acids. The germline V gene encodes CDR1 SEHNR and CDR2 FQNEAQ (reference sequence). V trimming: 7 bases; J trimming: 10 bases; junction bases outside the gene matches: 17. The CDR3 DNA is TGTGCCAGCATCCATTTCACCGGGACAGGAGAGGACTACACCTTC. The encoded protein is CASIHFTGTGEDYTF.

The DNA of the CDR3 is TGTGCCTGGAGTGTACGCGGGGCTATCAATGAAAAACTGTTTTTT. Amino acids: CAWSVRGAINEKLFF. The rearrangement links TRBV30 to TRBJ1-4, with D possibly matching TRBD1 (5 bases). The CDR3 extends over 15 amino acids. Germline V gene data show CDR1 as GTSNPN and CDR2 as SVGIG (reference sequence). The V end was cut by 0 bases, the J end by 5 bases, with 13 bases between. Together with reference TRBV30 and TRBJ1-4, the CDR3 gives the full variable domain: SQTIHQWPATLVQPVGSPLSLECTVEGTSNPNLYWYRQAAGRGLQLLFYSVGIGQISSEVPQNLSASRPQDRQFILSSKKLLLSDSGFYLCAWSVRGAINEKLFFGSGTQLSVL.

V gene TRBV10-3 combines with J gene TRBJ2-1; 9 positions agree with TRBD2. After removal of 4 bases from V and 5 bases from J, the junction contained 3 bases not matched to a gene. The CDR3 runs 14 residues. Per the germline V gene, CDR1 is ENHRY and CDR2 is SYGVKD. CDR3 nucleotides: TGTGCCATCAGTGCGGGACTAGCTAACAATGAGCAGTTCTTC. Translating gives CAISAGLANNEQFF.

The chain links TRBV27 to TRBJ2-3; D is undetermined. This CDR3 region has 14 residues. The V and J ends lost 3 bases and 1 base respectively, with 8 bases between them. Germline values: CDR1 MNHEY, CDR2 SMNVEV (reference sequence). The CDR3 loop is CASSFLGRTDTQYF. In DNA, the CDR3 is TGTGCCAGCAGTTTTCTGGGCCGCACAGATACGCAGTATTTT.

The rearrangement uses TRBV5-4 and TRBJ1-2; tentatively, D is TRBD1 (6 bases). Germline V CDR1 and CDR2: SGHNT, YYREEE (reference sequence). The CDR3 loop spans 14 amino acids. Trimming cost V 0 bases and J 4 bases, with 10 bases left between them. The CDR3 nucleotides read TGTGCCAGCAGCTTGGATAACAGGGTCTATGGCTACACCTTC. Its protein product is CASSLDNRVYGYTF.

The V call is TRBV11-2, the J call TRBJ1-2, with 9 bases matching TRBD1. The CDR3 has 16 amino acids. With V trimmed by 5 bases and J by 6 bases, 13 bases remained unmatched. CDR1 is SGHAT and CDR2 is FQNNGV in the germline V gene. CDR3 in DNA: TGTGCCAGCAGCCTTTATAGGACAGGGGTGGGCAATGGCTACACCTTC. The encoded protein is CASSLYRTGVGNGYTF.

The J gene is TRBJ2-2, the V gene TRBV3-1 (or the pseudogene TRBV3-2); the match to TRBD1 covers 7 bases. The CDR3 covers 18 residues. CDR1 LGHDT and CDR2 YNNKEL come from the germline V gene (reference sequence). Trimming removed 0 bases from V and 4 bases from J; junction bases left unmatched: 11. Here the CDR3 reads CASSQDLGSRGFTGELFF. The CDR3 DNA sequence: TGTGCCAGCAGCCAAGATTTAGGGAGCAGGGGGTTCACCGGGGAGCTGTTTTTT.

The chain carries TRBV3-1 (or the pseudogene TRBV3-2) and TRBJ1-5; D may be TRBD1 (6 bases). V lost 1 base to trimming and J lost 3 bases, with 10 bases between them. The V gene's germline CDR1 is LGHDT and CDR2 YNNKEL (reference sequence). The CDR3 length is 15 residues. CDR3 DNA sequence: TGTGCCAGCAGCCAAGCACCAGGGGCCAATCAGCCCCAGCATTTT. Amino acids: CASSQAPGANQPQHF.

The chain recombines TRBV7-9 with TRBJ1-3; D not certain. This CDR3 is 14 amino acids long. Trimming cost V 5 bases and J 1 base, with 9 bases left between them. Germline values: CDR1 SEHNR, CDR2 FQNEAQ (reference sequence). CDR3: CASSPPGSGNTIYF. The CDR3 bases are TGTGCCAGCAGCCCACCCGGTTCTGGAAACACCATATATTTT.

V and J are TRBV5-6 and TRBJ1-3; 9 bases align to TRBD1. This CDR3 is built from 15 residues. Unmatched junction bases numbered 6, after V lost 4 bases and J lost 4 bases. The germline V gene has CDR1 SGHDT and CDR2 YYEEEE. The CDR3 is CASSEQGALGNTIYF. The CDR3 DNA reads as TGTGCCAGCAGCGAACAGGGGGCGCTGGGAAACACCATATATTTT. The full variable domain, with the rest looked up from reference TRBV5-6 and TRBJ1-3, is DAGVTQSPTHLIKTRGQQVTLRCSPKSGHDTVSWYQQALGQGPQFIFQYYEEEERQRGNFPDRFSGHQFPNYSSELNVNALLLGDSALYLCASSEQGALGNTIYFGEGSWLTVV.

The chain links TRBV11-1 to TRBJ2-3; TRBD1 matches 7 bases. Trimming cost V 7 bases and J 2 bases; bases outside gene matches: 12. The length of the CDR3 is 16 residues. The V gene's germline CDR1 is SGHAT and CDR2 FQDESV (reference sequence). The CDR3 region is CASKSRDRAYTDTQYF. DNA for the CDR3: TGTGCCAGCAAGTCCCGGGACAGAGCTTACACAGATACGCAGTATTTT.

This chain connects TRBV3-1 (or the pseudogene TRBV3-2) to TRBJ2-7; D remains unclear. Germline-derived CDR1 and CDR2 are LGHDT and YNNKEL (reference sequence). Trimming took off 2 bases at V and 2 bases at J, with 7 bases between the two ends. The CDR3 sequence is 13 residues long. The CDR3 DNA follows: TGTGCCAGCAGCCAATGGCAGGCCTACGAGCAGTACTTC. This translates into CASSQWQAYEQYF.

This clone came up a few times. This sequence joins TRBV7-3 and TRBJ2-7, with 8 bases identical to TRBD2. The germline V gene has CDR1 SGHTA and CDR2 FQGTGA. The CDR3 is made up of 17 amino acids. V gave up 0 bases and J gave up 7 bases; unmatched junction bases: 14. The CDR3 DNA reads as TGTGCCAGCAGCTTAACTCCCGGTACTAGCGGACCGGGAGAGCAGTACTTC. It is translated as CASSLTPGTSGPGEQYF. Together with reference TRBV7-3 and TRBJ2-7, the CDR3 gives the full variable domain: GAGVSQTPSNKVTEKGKYVELRCDPISGHTALYWYRQSLGQGPEFLIYFQGTGAADDSGLPNDRFFAVRPEGSVSTLKIQRTERGDSAVYLCASSLTPGTSGPGEQYFGPGTRLTVT.

This CDR3 reads CASSWGGGASTDTQYF. For the CDR3, the DNA is TGTGCCAGCAGCTGGGGAGGGGGGGCCTCCACAGATACGCAGTATTTT. The chain joins TRBV7-9 to TRBJ2-3; weak D call: TRBD2 (7 bases). V was cut by 4 bases and J by 2 bases, with 16 bases left in between. Looked up from germline, CDR1 is SEHNR and CDR2 is FQNEAQ (reference sequence). The CDR3 loop spans 16 amino acids.

The chain combines TRBV12-5 with TRBJ2-3; D gene unclear. Germline V lookup: CDR1 LGHNT, CDR2 FRNRAP. Trimming shortened V by 1 base and J by 2 bases, and 4 bases separated the two germline ends. The CDR3 is 13 amino acids. CDR3: CASGLAITDTQYF. The DNA for the CDR3 is TGTGCTAGTGGTTTGGCTATCACAGATACGCAGTATTTT.

This sequence joins TRBV7-2 and TRBJ2-7, with TRBD2 matching over 12 bases. The CDR3 has 16 amino acids. In germline, CDR1 is SGHTA, CDR2 FQGNSA. J lost 4 bases, V lost 1 base, and 5 bases had no gene match. The CDR3 sequence: CASSLVLAGGRYEQYF. Here the CDR3 DNA reads TGTGCCAGCAGCTTAGTGCTAGCGGGGGGGCGTTACGAGCAGTACTTC.

The V gene is TRBV15, the J gene TRBJ2-7; 9 bases match TRBD2. Germline V gene data show CDR1 as LNHNV and CDR2 as YYDKDF (reference sequence). The CDR3 contains 15 residues. V dropped 1 base and J dropped 4; count of bases not matched to a gene: 5. CDR3 sequence (DNA): TGTGCCACCAGCAGAGCCAGCGGGGGGCGATACGAGCAGTACTTC. It specifies CATSRASGGRYEQYF. Full variable domain (outside the CDR3, taken from reference TRBV15 and TRBJ2-7): DAMVIQNPRYQVTQFGKPVTLSCSQTLNHNVMYWYQQKSSQAPKLLFHYYDKDFNNEADTPDNFQSRRPNTSFCFLDIRSPGLGDTAMYLCATSRASGGRYEQYFGPGTRLTVT.

This sequence joins TRBV9 and TRBJ2-3; TRBD2 matches at 12 bases. Germline values: CDR1 SGDLS, CDR2 YYNGEE. After removal of 5 bases from V and 1 base from J, the junction contained 2 bases not matched to a gene. CDR3 length: 15 residues. The CDR3 is CASSRLAGGTDTQYF. CDR3 in DNA: TGTGCCAGCAGTAGACTAGCGGGGGGCACAGATACGCAGTATTTT.

This sequence joins TRBV7-6 and TRBJ2-7; no definite D call. The V end was cut by 1 base, the J end by 0 bases, with 7 bases between. Germline loops: CDR1 SGHVS, CDR2 FNYEAQ. This CDR3 has 14 amino acids. The CDR3 bases are TGTGCCAGCAGCTTAGTATACAGCTCCTACGAGCAGTACTTC. Translated, it gives CASSLVYSSYEQYF.

This chain connects TRBV30 to TRBJ2-3; 13 positions agree with TRBD2. The CDR3 is made up of 13 amino acids. Per germline, CDR1 GTSNPN and CDR2 SVGIG (reference sequence). V was clipped by 3 bases and J by 7 bases; unmatched bases: 1. Here the CDR3 DNA reads TGTGCCTGGAGGGGACTAGCGGGGAATACGCAGTATTTT. Residues: CAWRGLAGNTQYF.

This clone was recorded a few times. This sequence joins TRBV6-2 or TRBV6-3 and TRBJ1-1; the D is unclear. The CDR3 loop spans 13 amino acids. Germline loops: CDR1 MNHEY, CDR2 SVGEGT. Trimming took off 4 bases at V and 4 bases at J, with 10 bases between the two ends. CDR3 DNA sequence: TGTGCCAGCAGTTGGGTCGCGGGCACTGAAGCTTTCTTT. Its translation is CASSWVAGTEAFF.

Here the CDR3 DNA reads TGTGCCAGCAGCACGAGGAGGACAGGGGCTCACACCATATATTTT. Translating gives CASSTRRTGAHTIYF. The chain has TRBV9 and TRBJ1-3, with TRBD1 matching 9 bases. Germline loops: CDR1 SGDLS, CDR2 YYNGEE. V was pared by 4 bases and J by 8 bases, with 10 bases of the junction left unmatched. This CDR3 spans 15 amino acids.

This clone was found once. CDR3 DNA sequence: TGTGCCAGCGGGAGGGGGGGCGGCACCGGGGAGCTGTTTTTT. This sequence encodes CASGRGGGTGELFF. This chain links TRBV27 with TRBJ2-2; D is possibly TRBD2 (7 bases). The germline CDR1 and CDR2 sequences are MNHEY and SMNVEV (reference sequence). Trimming took off 8 bases at V and 4 bases at J, with 14 bases between the two ends. The CDR3 spans 14 residues.

This chain links TRBV9 with TRBJ2-3, with 10 nucleotides matching TRBD1. In germline, CDR1 is SGDLS, CDR2 YYNGEE. The J segment lost 7 bases and the V segment lost 1 base, leaving 3 bases of the junction unmatched. This CDR3 region has 14 residues. The CDR3 DNA reads TGTGCCAGCAGCGTACCGGGACAGGGGAATACGCAGTATTTT. As protein: CASSVPGQGNTQYF.

The chain recombines TRBV6-2 or TRBV6-3 with TRBJ2-5; 8 bases line up with TRBD2. This CDR3 comprises 15 residues. The junction had 5 bases not matched to a gene; V was cut back by 5 bases and J by 0 bases. Germline V gene sequence: CDR1 MNHEY, CDR2 SVGEGT. CDR3 region: CASSKAGANQETQYF. As DNA, the CDR3 is TGTGCCAGCAGTAAAGCGGGGGCAAACCAAGAGACCCAGTACTTC.

The chain employs TRBV11-2 and TRBJ2-1; TRBD2 agrees at 13 bases. CDR1 and CDR2 (germline): SGHAT, FQNNGV. The CDR3 is made up of 15 amino acids. V dropped 1 base and J dropped 7; count of bases not matched to a gene: 1. CDR3 sequence reads: CASSLVGLAGNEQFF. The CDR3 DNA is TGTGCCAGCAGCTTAGTGGGACTAGCGGGGAATGAGCAGTTCTTC.

This clone was observed a few times. This sequence joins TRBV2 and TRBJ2-3; TRBD2 matches at 11 bases. Trimming cost V 6 bases and J 0 bases; bases outside gene matches: 11. This CDR3 has 18 residues. Germline V gene lookup returns CDR1 SNHLY and CDR2 FYNNEI. DNA of the CDR3: TGTGCCAGCAGGAAAATTAGCGGGGGGGCACTTAGCACAGATACGCAGTATTTT. This gives the protein CASRKISGGALSTDTQYF.

This sequence joins TRBV14 and TRBJ2-7, with TRBD1 as a possible D gene (6 bases). This CDR3 region has 15 residues. V was pared by 1 base and J by 6 bases, with 16 bases between. Germline CDR1 is SGHDN and CDR2 is FVKESK. Written as DNA, the CDR3 is TGTGCCAGCAGCCAAGTAGGGTGGGGGCTCGGCGAGCAGTACTTC. It is translated as CASSQVGWGLGEQYF. Together with reference TRBV14 and TRBJ2-7, the CDR3 gives the full variable domain: EAGVTQFPSHSVIEKGQTVTLRCDPISGHDNLYWYRRVMGKEIKFLLHFVKESKQDESGMPNNRFLAERTGGTYSTLKVQPAELEDSGVYFCASSQVGWGLGEQYFGPGTRLTVT.

The rearrangement links TRBV9 to TRBJ2-6; perhaps TRBD1 as D (6 bases). The germline V gene encodes CDR1 SGDLS and CDR2 YYNGEE. This CDR3 region has 17 residues. Trimming took off 7 bases at V and 3 bases at J, with 20 bases between the two ends. CDR3 amino acids: CASQLVDRRIGANVLTF. CDR3 sequence (DNA): TGTGCCAGCCAGCTTGTTGACAGGAGAATTGGGGCCAACGTCCTGACTTTC.

V gene TRBV18 combines with J gene TRBJ2-1, with 13 nucleotides matching TRBD2. Germline assignment: CDR1 KGHSH and CDR2 LQKENI. This CDR3 region has 15 residues. J was trimmed by 10 bases and V by 3 bases; bases with no gene match: 6. The CDR3 nucleotides are TGTGCCAGCTCACCCGGACTAGCGGGGGCACGAGAGCAGTTCTTC. Protein product: CASSPGLAGAREQFF.